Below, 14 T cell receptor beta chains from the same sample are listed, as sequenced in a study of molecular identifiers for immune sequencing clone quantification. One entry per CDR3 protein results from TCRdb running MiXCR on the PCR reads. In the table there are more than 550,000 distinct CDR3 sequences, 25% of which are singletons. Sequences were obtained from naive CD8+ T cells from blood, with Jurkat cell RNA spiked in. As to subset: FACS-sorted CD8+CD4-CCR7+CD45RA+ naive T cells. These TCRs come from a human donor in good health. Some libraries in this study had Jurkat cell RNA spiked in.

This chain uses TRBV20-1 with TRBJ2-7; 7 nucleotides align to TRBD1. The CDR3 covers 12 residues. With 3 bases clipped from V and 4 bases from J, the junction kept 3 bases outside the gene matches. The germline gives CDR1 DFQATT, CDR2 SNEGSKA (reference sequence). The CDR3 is CSARVQGYEQYF. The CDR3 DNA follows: TGCAGTGCTAGGGTACAGGGGTACGAGCAGTACTTC.

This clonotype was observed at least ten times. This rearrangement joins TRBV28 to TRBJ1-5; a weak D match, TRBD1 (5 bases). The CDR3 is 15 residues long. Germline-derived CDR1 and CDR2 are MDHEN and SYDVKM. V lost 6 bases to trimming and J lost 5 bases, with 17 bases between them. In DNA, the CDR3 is TGTGCCAGCAGCCCGATGGGACCTGGGGATCAGCCCCAGCATTTT. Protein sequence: CASSPMGPGDQPQHF.

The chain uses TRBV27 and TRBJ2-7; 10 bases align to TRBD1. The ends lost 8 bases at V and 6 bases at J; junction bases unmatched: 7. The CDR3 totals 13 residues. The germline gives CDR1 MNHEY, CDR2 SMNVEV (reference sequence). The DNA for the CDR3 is TGTGCCAGCGGACAGGGGGTAACCTGCGAGCAGTACTTC. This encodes CASGQGVTCEQYF.

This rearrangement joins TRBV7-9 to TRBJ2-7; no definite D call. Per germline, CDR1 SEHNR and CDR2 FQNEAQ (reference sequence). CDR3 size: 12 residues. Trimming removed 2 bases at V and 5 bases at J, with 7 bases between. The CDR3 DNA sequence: TGTGCCAGCAGCTTAATAGCCCACGAGCAGTACTTC. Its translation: CASSLIAHEQYF.

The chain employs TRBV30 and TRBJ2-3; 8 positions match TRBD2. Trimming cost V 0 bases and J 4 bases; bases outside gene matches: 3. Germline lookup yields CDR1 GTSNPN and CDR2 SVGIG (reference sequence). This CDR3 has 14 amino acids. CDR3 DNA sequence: TGTGCCTGGAGTGTTGCGGGGGGTCCAGATACGCAGTATTTT. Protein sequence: CAWSVAGGPDTQYF.

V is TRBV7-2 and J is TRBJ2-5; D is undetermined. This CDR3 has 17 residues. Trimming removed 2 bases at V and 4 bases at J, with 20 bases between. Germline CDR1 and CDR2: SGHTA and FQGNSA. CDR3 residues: CASSLPQALPLTETQYF. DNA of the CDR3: TGTGCCAGCAGCTTACCCCAGGCGCTGCCCCTCACAGAGACCCAGTACTTC.

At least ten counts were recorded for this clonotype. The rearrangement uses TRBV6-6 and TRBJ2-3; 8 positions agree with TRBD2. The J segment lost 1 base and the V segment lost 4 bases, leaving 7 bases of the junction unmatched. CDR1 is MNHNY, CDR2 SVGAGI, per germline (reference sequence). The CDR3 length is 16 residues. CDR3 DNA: TGTGCCAGCAGTTTCTGGCTTAGCGGGGGCACAGATACGCAGTATTTT. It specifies CASSFWLSGGTDTQYF.

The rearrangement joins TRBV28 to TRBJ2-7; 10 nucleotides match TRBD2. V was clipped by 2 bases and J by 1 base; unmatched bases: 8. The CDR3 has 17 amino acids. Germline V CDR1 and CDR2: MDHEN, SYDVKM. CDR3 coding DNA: TGTGCCAGCAGTTTACCCACAAGCGGGAGGGCTTCCTACGAGCAGTACTTC. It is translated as CASSLPTSGRASYEQYF.

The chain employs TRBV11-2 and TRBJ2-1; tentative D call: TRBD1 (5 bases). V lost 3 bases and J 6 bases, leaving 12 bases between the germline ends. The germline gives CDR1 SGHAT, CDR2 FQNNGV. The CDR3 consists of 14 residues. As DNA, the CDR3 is TGTGCCAGCAGCTTGTGGGGCGTAGTCAATGAGCAGTTCTTC. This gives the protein CASSLWGVVNEQFF. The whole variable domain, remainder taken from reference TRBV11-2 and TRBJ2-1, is EAGVAQSPRYKIIEKRQSVAFWCNPISGHATLYWYQQILGQGPKLLIQFQNNGVVDDSQLPKDRFSAERLKGVDSTLKIQPAKLEDSAVYLCASSLWGVVNEQFFGPGTRLTVL.

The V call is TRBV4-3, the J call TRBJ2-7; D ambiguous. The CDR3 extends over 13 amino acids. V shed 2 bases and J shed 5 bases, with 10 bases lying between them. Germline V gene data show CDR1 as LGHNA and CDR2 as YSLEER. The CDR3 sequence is CASSQSEFHEQYF. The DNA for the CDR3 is TGCGCCAGCAGCCAATCGGAGTTTCACGAGCAGTACTTC.

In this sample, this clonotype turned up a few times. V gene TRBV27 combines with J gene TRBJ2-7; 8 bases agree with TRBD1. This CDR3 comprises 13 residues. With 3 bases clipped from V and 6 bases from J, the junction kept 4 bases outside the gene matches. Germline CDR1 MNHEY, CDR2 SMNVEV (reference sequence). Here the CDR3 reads CASSLTGVPEQYF. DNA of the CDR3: TGTGCCAGCAGTTTGACAGGGGTACCCGAGCAGTACTTC.

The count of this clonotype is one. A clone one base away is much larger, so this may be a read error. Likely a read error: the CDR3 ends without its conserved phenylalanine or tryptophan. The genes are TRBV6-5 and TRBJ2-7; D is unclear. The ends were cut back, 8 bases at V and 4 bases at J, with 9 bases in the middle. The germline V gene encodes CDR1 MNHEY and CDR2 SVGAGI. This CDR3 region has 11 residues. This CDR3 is CASGSAYEQYS. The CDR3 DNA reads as TGTGCCAGCGGAAGTGCTTACGAGCAGTACTCC.

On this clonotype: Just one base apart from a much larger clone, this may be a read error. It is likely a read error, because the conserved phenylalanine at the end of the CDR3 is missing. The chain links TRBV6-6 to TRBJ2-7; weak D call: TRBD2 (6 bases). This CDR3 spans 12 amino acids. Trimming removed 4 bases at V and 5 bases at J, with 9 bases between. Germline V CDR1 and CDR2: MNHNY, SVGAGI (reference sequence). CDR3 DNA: TGTGCCAGCAGTTGGGGACTGGACGAGCAGTACTAC. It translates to CASSWGLDEQYY.

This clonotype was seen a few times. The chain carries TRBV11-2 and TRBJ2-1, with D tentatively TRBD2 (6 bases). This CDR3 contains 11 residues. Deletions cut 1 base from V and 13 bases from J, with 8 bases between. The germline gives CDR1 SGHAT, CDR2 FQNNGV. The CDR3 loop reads CASSLAGVQFF. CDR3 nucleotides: TGTGCCAGCAGCTTAGCGGGAGTCCAGTTCTTC.